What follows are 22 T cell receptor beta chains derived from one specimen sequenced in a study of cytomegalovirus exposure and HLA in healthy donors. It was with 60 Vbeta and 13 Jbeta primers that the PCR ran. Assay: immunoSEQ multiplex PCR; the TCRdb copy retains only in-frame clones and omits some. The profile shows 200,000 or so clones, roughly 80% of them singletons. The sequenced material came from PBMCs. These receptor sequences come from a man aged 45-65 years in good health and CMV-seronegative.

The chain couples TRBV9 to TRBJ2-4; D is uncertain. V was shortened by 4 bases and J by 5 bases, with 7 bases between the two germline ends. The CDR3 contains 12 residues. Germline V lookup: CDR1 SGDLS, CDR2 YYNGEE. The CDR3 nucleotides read TGTGCCAGCAGCCCCTCCGAAAACATTCAGTACTTC. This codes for CASSPSENIQYF.

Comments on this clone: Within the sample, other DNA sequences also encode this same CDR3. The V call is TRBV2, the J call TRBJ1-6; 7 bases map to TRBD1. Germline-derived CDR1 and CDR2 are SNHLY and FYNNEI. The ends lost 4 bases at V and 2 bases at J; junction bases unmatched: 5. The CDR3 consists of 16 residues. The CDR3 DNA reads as TGTGCCAGCAGTGGACAGGGAAGCCCCTATAATTCACCCCTCCACTTT. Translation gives CASSGQGSPYNSPLHF.

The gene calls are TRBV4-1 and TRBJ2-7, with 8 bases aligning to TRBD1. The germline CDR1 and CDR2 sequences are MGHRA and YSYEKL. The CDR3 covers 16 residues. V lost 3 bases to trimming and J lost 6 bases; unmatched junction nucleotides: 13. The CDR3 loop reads CASSQQPGQEGGEQYF. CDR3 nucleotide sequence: TGCGCCAGCAGCCAGCAGCCGGGACAGGAGGGAGGCGAGCAGTACTTC.

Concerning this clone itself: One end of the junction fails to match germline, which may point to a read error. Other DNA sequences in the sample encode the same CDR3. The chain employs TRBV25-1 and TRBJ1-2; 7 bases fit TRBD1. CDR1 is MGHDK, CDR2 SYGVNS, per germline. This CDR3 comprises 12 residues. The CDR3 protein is CASRGQDYGYTF. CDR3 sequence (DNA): TGTGCCAGCAGAGGACAGGACTACGGCTACACCTTC.

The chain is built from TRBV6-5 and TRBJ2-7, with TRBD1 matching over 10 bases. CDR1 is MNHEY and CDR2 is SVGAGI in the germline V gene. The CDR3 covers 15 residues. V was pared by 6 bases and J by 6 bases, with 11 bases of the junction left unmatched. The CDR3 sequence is CASSLFGTGASEQYF. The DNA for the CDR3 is TGTGCCAGCAGCCTTTTCGGGACAGGGGCTTCCGAGCAGTACTTC.

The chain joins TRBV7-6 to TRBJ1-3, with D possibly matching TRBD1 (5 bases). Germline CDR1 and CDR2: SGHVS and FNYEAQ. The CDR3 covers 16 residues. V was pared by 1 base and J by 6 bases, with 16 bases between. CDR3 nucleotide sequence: TGTGCCAGCAGCTTAGGAATCGGGCAGGGCATAAACACCATATATTTT. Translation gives CASSLGIGQGINTIYF.

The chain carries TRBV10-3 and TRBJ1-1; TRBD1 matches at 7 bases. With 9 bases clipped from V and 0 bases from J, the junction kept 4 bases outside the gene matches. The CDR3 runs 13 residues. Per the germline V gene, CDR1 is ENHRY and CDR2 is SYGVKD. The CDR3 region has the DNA TGTGCCATTTCACAGGGGATGAACACTGAAGCTTTCTTT. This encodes CAISQGMNTEAFF.

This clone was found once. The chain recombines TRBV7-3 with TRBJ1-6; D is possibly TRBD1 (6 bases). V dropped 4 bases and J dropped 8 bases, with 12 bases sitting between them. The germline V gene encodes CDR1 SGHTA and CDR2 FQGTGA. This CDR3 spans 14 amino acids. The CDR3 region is CASSSRGGDSPLHF. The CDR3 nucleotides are TGTGCCAGCAGCTCCCGAGGGGGAGATTCACCCCTCCACTTT.

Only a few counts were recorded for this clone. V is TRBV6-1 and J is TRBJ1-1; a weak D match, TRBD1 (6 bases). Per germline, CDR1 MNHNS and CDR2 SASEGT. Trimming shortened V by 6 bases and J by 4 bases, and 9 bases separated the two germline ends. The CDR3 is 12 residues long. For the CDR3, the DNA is TGTGCCAGCAGGGGGGACACCACTGAAGCTTTCTTT. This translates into CASRGDTTEAFF.

The CDR3 nucleotides read TGTGCCAGCAGTGAAGCCCCTTGGGACAGGCTGAATCAGCCCCAGCATTTT. Translation gives CASSEAPWDRLNQPQHF. This chain uses TRBV6-1 with TRBJ1-5; 8 bases match TRBD1. Losses at the gene ends were 0 bases for V and 4 bases for J; bases not matched to a gene: 8. Per the germline V gene, CDR1 is MNHNS and CDR2 is SASEGT. This CDR3 contains 17 residues.

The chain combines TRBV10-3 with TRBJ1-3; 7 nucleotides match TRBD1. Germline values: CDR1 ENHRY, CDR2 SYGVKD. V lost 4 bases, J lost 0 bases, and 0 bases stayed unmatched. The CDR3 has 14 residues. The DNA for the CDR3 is TGTGCCATCAGTGGGGACAGCTCTGGAAACACCATATATTTT. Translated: CAISGDSSGNTIYF.

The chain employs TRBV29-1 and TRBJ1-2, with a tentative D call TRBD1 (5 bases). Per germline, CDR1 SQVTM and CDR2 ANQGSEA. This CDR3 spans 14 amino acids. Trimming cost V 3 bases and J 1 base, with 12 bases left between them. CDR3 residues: CSVDQGRFNYGYTF. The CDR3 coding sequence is TGCAGCGTTGATCAGGGCAGATTTAACTATGGCTACACCTTC.

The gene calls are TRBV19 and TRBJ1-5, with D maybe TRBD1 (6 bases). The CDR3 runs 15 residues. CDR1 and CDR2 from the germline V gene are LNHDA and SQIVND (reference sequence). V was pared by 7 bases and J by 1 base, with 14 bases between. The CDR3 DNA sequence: TGTGCCAGTAATCCGGGGGGCAGGAGCAATCAGCCCCAGCATTTT. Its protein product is CASNPGGRSNQPQHF.

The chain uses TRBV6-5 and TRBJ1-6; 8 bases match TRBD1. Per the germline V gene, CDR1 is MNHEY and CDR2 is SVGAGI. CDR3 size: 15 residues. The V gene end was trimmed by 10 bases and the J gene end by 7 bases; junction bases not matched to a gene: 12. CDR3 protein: CAMTGQGAWNSPLHF. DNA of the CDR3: TGTGCCATGACAGGGCAGGGGGCCTGGAATTCACCCCTCCACTTT.

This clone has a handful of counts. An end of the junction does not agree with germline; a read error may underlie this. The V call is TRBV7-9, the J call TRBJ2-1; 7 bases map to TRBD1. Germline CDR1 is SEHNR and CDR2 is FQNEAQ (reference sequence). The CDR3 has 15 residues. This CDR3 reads CSSSFPGQSYNEQFF. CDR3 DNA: TGTTCCAGCAGCTTTCCGGGACAGTCCTACAATGAGCAGTTCTTC.

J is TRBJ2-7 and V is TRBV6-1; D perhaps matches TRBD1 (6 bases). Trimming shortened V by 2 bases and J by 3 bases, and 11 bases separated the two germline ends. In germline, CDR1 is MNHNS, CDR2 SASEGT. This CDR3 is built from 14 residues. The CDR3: CASSERGINYEQYF. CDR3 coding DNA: TGTGCCAGCAGTGAAAGGGGGATAAACTACGAGCAGTACTTC.

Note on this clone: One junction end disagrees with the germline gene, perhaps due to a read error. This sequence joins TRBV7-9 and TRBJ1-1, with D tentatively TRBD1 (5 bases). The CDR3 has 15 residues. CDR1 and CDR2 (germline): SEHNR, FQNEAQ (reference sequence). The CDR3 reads CSSSSRGRVNTEAFF. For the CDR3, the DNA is TGTTCCAGCAGCTCCCGCGGCAGGGTGAACACTGAAGCTTTCTTT. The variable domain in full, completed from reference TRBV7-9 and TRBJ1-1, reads DTGVSQNPRHKITKRGQNVTFRCDPISEHNRLYWYRQTLGQGPEFLTYFQNEAQLEKSRLLSDRFSAERPKGSFSTLEIQRTEQGDSAMYLCSSSSRGRVNTEAFFGQGTRLTVV.

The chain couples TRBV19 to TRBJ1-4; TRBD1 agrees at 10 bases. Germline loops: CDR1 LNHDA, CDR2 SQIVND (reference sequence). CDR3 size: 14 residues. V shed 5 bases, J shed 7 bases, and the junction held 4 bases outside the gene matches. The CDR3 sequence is CASSSGTGVEKLFF. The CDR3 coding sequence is TGTGCCAGTAGTTCCGGGACAGGGGTTGAAAAACTGTTTTTT.

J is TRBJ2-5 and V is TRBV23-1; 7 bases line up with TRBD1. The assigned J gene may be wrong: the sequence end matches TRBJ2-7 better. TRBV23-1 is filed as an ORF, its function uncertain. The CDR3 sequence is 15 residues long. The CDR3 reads CASSHPDRYSYEQYF. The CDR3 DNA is TGCGCCAGCAGTCACCCGGACAGGTACTCCTACGAGCAGTACTTC.

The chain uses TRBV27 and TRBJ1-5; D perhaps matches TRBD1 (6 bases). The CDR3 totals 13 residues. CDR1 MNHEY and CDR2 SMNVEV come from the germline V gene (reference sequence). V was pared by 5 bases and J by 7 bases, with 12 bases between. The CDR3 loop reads CASSTTGRQPQHF. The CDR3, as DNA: TGTGCCAGCAGTACCACAGGGCGCCAGCCCCAGCATTTT.

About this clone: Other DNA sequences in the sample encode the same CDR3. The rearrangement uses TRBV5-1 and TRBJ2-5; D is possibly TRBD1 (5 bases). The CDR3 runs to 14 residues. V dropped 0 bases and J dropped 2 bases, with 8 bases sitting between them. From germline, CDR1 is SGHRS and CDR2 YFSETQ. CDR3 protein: CASSLGQIQETQYF. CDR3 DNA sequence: TGCGCCAGCAGCTTGGGACAGATTCAAGAGACCCAGTACTTC.

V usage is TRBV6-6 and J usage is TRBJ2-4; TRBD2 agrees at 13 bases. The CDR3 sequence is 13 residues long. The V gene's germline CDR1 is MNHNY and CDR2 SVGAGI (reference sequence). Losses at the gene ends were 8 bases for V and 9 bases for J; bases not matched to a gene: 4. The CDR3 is CASGTSGGAIQYF. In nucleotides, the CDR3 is TGTGCCAGCGGCACTAGCGGGGGGGCCATTCAGTACTTC.